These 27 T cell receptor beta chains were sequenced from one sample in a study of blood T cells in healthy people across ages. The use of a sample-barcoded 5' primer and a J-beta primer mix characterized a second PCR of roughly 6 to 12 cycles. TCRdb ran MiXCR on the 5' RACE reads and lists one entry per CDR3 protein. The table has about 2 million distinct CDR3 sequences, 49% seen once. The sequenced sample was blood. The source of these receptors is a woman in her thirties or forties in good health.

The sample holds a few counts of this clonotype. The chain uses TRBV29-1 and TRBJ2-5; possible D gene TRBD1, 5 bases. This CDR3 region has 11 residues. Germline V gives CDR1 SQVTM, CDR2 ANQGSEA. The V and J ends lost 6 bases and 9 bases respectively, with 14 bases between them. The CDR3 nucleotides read TGCAGCGTCGCACTACCGACAGCCCAGTACTTC. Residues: CSVALPTAQYF.

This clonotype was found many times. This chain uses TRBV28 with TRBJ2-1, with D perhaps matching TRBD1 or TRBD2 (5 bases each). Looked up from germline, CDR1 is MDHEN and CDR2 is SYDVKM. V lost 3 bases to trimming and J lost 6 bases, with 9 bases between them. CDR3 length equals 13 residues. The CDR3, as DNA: TGTGCCAGCAGTTTGGTGGGGGTCAATGAGCAGTTCTTC. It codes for CASSLVGVNEQFF.

The CDR3 coding sequence is TGTGCCAGCAGCACTAGCGGGGCCCGATCACGAGAGCAGTACTTC. Amino acid sequence: CASSTSGARSREQYF. The V and J genes are TRBV3-1 and TRBJ2-4; 10 bases are shared with TRBD2. CDR3 length: 15 amino acids. Germline V gene data show CDR1 as LGHDT and CDR2 as YNNKEL (reference sequence). V lost 5 bases, J lost 13 bases, and 14 bases stayed unmatched.

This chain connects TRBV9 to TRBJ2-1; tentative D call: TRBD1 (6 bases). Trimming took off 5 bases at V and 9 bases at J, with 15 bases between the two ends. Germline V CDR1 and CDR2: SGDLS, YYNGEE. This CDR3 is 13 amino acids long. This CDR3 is CASRGTQGTEQFF. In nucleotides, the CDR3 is TGTGCCAGCAGGGGGACCCAGGGGACTGAGCAGTTCTTC.

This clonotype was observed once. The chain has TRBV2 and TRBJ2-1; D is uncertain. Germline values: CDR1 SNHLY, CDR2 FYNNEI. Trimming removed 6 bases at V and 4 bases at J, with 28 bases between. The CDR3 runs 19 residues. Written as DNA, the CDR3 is TGTGCCAGCAGGGGCAGGTATAGGGCCTCCTCCTCTGCTTACAATGAGCAGTTCTTC. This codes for CASRGRYRASSSAYNEQFF.

The CDR3 spells CASSQDGIGVENTEAFF. The CDR3 DNA is TGCGCCAGCAGCCAAGACGGAATAGGTGTAGAGAACACTGAAGCTTTCTTT. The chain has TRBV4-3 and TRBJ1-1; no reliable D call. V was clipped by 0 bases and J by 1 base, with 15 bases between them. The CDR3 extends over 17 amino acids. CDR1 and CDR2 (germline): LGHNA, YSLEER.

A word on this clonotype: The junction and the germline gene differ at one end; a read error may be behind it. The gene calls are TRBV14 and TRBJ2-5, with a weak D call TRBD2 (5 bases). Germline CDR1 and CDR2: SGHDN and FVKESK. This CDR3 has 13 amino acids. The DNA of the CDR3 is TGTGCCAGCAGTCAAGCGGCGGTGAGTGAGCAGTACTTC. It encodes CASSQAAVSEQYF.

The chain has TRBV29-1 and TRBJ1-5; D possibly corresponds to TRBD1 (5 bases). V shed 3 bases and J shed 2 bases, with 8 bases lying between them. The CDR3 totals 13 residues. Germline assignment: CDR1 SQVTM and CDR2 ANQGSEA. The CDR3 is CSVDGDGNQPQHF. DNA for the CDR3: TGCAGCGTTGATGGGGACGGCAATCAGCCCCAGCATTTT.

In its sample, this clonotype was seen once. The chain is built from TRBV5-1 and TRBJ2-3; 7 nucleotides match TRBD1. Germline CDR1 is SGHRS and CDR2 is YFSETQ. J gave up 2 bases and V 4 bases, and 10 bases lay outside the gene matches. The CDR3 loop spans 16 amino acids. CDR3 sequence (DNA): TGCGCCAGCAGCCCGGGTCTAGGACAGGACACAGATACGCAGTATTTT. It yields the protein CASSPGLGQDTDTQYF.

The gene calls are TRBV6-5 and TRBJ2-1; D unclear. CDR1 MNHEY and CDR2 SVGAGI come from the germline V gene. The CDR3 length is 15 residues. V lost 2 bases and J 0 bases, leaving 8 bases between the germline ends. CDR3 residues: CASSYQESSYNEQFF. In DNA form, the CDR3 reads TGTGCCAGCAGTTACCAAGAAAGCTCCTACAATGAGCAGTTCTTC.

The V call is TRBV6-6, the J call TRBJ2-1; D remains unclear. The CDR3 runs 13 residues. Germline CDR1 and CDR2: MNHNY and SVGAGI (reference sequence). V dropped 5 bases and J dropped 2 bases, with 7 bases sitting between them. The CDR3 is CASSHDTYNEQFF. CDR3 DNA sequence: TGTGCCAGCAGTCATGACACCTACAATGAGCAGTTCTTC.

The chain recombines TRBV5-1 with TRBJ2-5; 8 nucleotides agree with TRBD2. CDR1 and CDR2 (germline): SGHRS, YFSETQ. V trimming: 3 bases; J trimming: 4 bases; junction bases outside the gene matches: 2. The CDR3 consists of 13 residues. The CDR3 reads CASSWTSTETQYF. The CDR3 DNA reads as TGCGCCAGCAGCTGGACTAGCACAGAGACCCAGTACTTC.

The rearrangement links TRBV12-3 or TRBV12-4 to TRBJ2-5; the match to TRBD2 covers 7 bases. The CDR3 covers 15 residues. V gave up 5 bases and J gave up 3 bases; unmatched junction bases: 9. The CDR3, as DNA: TGTGCCAGCAGTAGAGACGGCGGGGGAGAAGAGACCCAGTACTTC. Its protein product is CASSRDGGGEETQYF.

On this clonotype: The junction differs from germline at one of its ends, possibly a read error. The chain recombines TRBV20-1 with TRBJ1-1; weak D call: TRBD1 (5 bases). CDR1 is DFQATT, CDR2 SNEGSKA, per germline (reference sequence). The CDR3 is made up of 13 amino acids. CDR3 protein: CSARDSMNTEAFF. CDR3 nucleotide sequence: TGCAGTGCTCGAGACAGCATGAACACTGAAGCTTTCTTT.

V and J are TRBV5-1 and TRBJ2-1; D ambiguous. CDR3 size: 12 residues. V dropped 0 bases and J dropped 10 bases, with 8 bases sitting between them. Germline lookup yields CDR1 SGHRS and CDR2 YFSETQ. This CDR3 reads CASSLEAAEQFF. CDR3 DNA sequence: TGCGCCAGCAGCTTGGAGGCGGCCGAGCAGTTCTTC.

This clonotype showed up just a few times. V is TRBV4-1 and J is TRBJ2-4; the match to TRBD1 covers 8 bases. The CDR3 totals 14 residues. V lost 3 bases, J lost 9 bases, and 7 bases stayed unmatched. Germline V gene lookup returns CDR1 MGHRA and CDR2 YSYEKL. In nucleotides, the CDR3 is TGCGCCAGCAGCCATCCCGGGACAGGAGGCATTCAGTACTTC. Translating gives CASSHPGTGGIQYF.

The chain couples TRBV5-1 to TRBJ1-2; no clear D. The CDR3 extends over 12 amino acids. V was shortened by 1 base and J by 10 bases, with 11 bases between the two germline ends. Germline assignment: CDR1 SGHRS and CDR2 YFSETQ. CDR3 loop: CASSLLPGPYTF. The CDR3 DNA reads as TGCGCCAGCAGCTTGTTACCCGGCCCCTACACCTTC.

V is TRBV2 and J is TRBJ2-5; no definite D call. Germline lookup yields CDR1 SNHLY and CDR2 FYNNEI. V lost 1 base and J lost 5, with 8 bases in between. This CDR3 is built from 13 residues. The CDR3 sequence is CASSEGIAETQYF. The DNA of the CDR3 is TGTGCCAGCAGTGAAGGCATAGCCGAGACCCAGTACTTC.

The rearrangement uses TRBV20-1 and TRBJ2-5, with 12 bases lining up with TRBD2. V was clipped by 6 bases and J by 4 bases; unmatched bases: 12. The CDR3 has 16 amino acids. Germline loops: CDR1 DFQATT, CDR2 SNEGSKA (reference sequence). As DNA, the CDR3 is TGCAGTGCCGAGCCACCACTAGCGGGGGGAGGAGAGACCCAGTACTTC. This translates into CSAEPPLAGGGETQYF.

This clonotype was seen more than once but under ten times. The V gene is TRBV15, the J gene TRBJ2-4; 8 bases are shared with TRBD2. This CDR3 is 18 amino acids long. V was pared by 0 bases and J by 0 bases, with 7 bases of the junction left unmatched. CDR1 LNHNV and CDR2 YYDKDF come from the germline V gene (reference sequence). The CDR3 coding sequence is TGTGCCACCAGCAGAGATCGGGGGGGGCTTCTAGCCAAAAACATTCAGTACTTC. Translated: CATSRDRGGLLAKNIQYF.

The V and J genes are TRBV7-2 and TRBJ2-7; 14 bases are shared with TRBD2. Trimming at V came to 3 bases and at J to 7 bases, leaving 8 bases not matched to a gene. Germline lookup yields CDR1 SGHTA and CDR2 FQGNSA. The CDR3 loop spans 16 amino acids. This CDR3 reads CASSFLTSGGANEQYF. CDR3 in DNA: TGTGCCAGCAGCTTCCTGACTAGCGGGGGGGCAAATGAGCAGTACTTC.

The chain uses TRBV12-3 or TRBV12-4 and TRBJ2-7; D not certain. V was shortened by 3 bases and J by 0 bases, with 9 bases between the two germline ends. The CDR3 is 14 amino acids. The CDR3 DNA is TGTGCCAGCAGTTTTGGAGTGAACTCCTACGAGCAGTACTTC. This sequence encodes CASSFGVNSYEQYF.

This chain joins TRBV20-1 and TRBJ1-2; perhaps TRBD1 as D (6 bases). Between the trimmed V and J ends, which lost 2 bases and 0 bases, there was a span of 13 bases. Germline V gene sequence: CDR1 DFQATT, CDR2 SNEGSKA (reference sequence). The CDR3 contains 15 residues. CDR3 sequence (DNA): TGCAGTGCTAGAACGCGGGACAAGACTAACTATGGCTACACCTTC. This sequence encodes CSARTRDKTNYGYTF.

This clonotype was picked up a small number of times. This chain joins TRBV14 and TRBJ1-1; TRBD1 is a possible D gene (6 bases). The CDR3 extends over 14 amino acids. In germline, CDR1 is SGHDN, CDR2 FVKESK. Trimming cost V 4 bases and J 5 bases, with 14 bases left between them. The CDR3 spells CASSRGGGQTEAFF. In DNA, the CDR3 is TGTGCCAGCAGCCGCGGGGGCGGACAAACTGAAGCTTTCTTT.

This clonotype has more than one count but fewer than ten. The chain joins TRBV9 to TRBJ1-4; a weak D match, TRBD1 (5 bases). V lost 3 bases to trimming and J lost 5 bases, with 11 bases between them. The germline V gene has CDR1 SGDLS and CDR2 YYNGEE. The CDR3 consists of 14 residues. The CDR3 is CASSERQRNEKLFF. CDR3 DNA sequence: TGTGCCAGCAGCGAGAGACAGCGAAATGAAAAACTGTTTTTT.

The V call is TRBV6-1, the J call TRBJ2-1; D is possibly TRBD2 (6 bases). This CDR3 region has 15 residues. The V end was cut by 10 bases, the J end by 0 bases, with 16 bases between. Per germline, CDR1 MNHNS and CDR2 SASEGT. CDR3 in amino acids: CATLSGPSSYNEQFF. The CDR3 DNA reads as TGTGCCACCCTCAGCGGGCCGAGCTCCTACAATGAGCAGTTCTTC.

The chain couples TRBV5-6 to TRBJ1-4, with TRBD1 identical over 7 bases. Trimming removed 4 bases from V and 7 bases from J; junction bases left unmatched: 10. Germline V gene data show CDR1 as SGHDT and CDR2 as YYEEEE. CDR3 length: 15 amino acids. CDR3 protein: CASSVPGQMTEKLFF. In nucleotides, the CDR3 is TGTGCCAGCAGCGTACCGGGACAGATGACTGAAAAACTGTTTTTT.